This T cell receptor beta chain was observed in a study of OX40 agonist ivuxolimab in advanced cancers. Points on this clone: The target antigen is unknown.

The germline CDR1 and CDR2 sequences are LGHNA and YNFKEQ. This CDR3 has 16 amino acids. With 5 bases clipped from V and 7 bases from J, the junction kept 9 bases outside the gene matches. Study conclusions and caveats: CD8+ T cells were the subset that, on average, had more expanded clones than CD4+.

A history of autoimmune disease or systemic immunosuppression excluded patients. Blood draws occurred at baseline, cycle 4 day 1, and cycle 7 day 1. The data were produced by immunoSEQ multiplex PCR, yet TCRdb's version contains in-frame clones alone and is incomplete. The table has approximately 6,600 clones, 80% to 85% seen once; the top ten hold roughly 24%. Specimen: CD4+ or CD8+ T cells sorted from blood, collected in a trial of the OX40 agonist ivuxolimab. The genes are TRBV4-2 and TRBJ2-2; 11 bases match TRBD2. The clonotype was recovered from an adult with an advanced solid tumor such as melanoma, head and neck, liver or kidney cancer. CDR3 DNA: TGTGCCAGCAGCGAGACTAGCGGGACTTTGATCGGGGAGCTGTTTTTT. Translation: CASSETSGTLIGELFF.